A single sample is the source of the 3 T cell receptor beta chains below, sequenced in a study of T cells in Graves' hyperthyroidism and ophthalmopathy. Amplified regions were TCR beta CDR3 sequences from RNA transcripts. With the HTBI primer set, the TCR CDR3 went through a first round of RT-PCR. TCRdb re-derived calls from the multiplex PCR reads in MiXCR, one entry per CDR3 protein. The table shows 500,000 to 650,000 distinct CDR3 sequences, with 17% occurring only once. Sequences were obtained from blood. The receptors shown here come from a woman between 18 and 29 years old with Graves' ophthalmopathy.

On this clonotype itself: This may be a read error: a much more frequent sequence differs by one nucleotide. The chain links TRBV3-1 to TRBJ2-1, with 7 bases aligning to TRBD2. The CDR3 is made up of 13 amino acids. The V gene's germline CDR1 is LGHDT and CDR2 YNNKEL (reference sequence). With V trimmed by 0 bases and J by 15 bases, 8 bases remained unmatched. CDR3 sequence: CASSQDGGGVRFF. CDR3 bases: TGTGCCAGCAGCCAAGATGGGGGGGGAGTACGGTTCTTC.

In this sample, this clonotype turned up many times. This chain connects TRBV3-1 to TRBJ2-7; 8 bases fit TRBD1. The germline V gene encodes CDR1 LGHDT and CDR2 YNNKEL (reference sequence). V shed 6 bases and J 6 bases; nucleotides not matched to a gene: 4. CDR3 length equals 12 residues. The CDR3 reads CASSLGQGEQYF. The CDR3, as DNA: TGTGCCAGCAGTCTCGGACAGGGCGAGCAGTACTTC.

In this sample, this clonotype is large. CDR3 region: CASSEAAFSSYNSPLHF. For the CDR3, the DNA is TGTGCCAGCAGTGAAGCGGCGTTCAGCTCCTATAATTCACCCCTCCACTTT. The gene calls are TRBV6-1 and TRBJ1-6, with D uncertain. Germline CDR1 reads MNHNS; CDR2 reads SASEGT. The V and J ends lost 0 bases and 0 bases respectively, with 9 bases between them. The CDR3 extends over 17 amino acids.